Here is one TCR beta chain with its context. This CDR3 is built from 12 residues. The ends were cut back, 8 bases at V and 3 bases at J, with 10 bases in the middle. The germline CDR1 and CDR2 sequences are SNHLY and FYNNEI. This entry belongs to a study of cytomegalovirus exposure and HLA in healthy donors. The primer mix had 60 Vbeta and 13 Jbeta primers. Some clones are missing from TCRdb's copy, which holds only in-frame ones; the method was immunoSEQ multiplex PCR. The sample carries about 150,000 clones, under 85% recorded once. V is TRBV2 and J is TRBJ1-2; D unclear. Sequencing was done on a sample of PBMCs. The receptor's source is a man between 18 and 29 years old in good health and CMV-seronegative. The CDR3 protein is CASLLGDYGYTF. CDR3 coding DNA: TGTGCCAGCCTCCTAGGAGACTATGGCTACACCTTC. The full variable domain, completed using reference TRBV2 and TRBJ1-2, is EPEVTQTPSHQVTQMGQEVILRCVPISNHLYFYWYRQILGQKVEFLVSFYNNEISEKSEIFDDQFSVERPDGSNFTLKIRSTKLEDSAMYFCASLLGDYGYTFGSGTRLTVV.